This TCR beta chain appears in the sequencing data of a study of OX40 agonist ivuxolimab in advanced cancers. Study-wide background: Hepatocellular carcinoma, melanoma, renal cell or head and neck cancer occurred in dose-escalation patients. Findings and limits, study-wide: With doses of 0.1-3.0 mg/kg, partial responders showed among the lowest clonal expansion.

Clones were sequenced by immunoSEQ multiplex PCR, and TCRdb holds only the in-frame ones, with some missing. The sample lists 61,000 or so clones, 80% to 85% occurring once. On this clone: Antigen unknown.

V was clipped by 2 bases and J by 3 bases, with 1 base between them. The germline gives CDR1 SGHNT, CDR2 YENEEA. The CDR3 loop spans 11 amino acids. This chain joins TRBV11-3 and TRBJ2-5; D unclear. This clonotype was obtained from an adult with an advanced solid tumor such as melanoma, head and neck, liver or kidney cancer. The sample in question was CD4+ or CD8+ T cells sorted from blood, obtained in a trial of the OX40 agonist ivuxolimab. The CDR3: CASSLKETQYF. Written as DNA, the CDR3 is TGTGCCAGCAGCTTAAAAGAGACCCAGTACTTC. Supplemented by reference TRBV11-3 and TRBJ2-5, the full variable domain reads EAGVVQSPRYKIIEKKQPVAFWCNPISGHNTLYWYLQNLGQGPELLIRYENEEAVDDSQLPKDRFSAERLKGVDSTLKIQPAELGDSAVYLCASSLKETQYFGPGTRLLVL.